Reported below is one TCR beta chain. The data belong to a study of Graves' ophthalmopathy and Graves' hyperthyroidism. The study amplified TCR beta CDR3 regions using RNA transcripts. First-round RT-PCR with HTBI primers preceded a second-round multiplex PCR. TCRdb redid the calling of the multiplex PCR reads with MiXCR, one entry per CDR3 protein. The sample records 900,000 to 1,200,000 distinct CDR3 sequences, 35% to 40% being singletons. Clinicians made diagnoses from clinical symptoms, serum thyroxine, TRAb, thyroid ultrasound and orbital computed tomography. Trimming removed 6 bases from V and 4 bases from J; junction bases left unmatched: 5. The germline CDR1 and CDR2 sequences are ENHRY and SYGVKD. The CDR3 totals 15 residues.

Sequenced input: peripheral blood or thyroid tissue (not recorded which). The TCR was taken from an adult man with Graves' hyperthyroidism. The rearrangement joins TRBV10-3 to TRBJ2-3, with 12 positions matching TRBD2. The CDR3, as DNA: TGTGCCATCAGCATCTGGACTAGCGGGGCAGATACGCAGTATTTT. This sequence encodes CAISIWTSGADTQYF.